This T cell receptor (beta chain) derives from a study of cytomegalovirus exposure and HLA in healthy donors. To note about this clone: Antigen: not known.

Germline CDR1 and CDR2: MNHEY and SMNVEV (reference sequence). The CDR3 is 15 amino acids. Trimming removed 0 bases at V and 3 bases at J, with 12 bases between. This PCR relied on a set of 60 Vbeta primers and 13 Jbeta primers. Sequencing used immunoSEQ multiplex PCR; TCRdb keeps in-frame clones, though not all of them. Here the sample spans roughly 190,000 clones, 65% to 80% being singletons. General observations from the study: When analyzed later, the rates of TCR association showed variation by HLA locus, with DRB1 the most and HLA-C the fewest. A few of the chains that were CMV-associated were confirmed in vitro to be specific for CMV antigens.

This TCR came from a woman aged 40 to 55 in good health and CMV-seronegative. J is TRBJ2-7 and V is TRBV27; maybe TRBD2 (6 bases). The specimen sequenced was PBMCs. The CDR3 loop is CASSLSGGWDYEQYF. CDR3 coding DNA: TGTGCCAGCAGTTTATCGGGAGGCTGGGACTACGAGCAGTACTTC.